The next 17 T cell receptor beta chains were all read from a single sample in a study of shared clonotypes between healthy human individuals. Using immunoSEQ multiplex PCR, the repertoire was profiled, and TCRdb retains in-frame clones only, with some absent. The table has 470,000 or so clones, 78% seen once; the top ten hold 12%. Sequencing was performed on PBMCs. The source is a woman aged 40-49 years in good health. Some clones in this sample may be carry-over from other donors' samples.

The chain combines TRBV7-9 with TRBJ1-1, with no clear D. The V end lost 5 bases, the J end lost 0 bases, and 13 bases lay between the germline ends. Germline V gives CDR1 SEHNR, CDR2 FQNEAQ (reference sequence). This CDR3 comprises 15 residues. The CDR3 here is CASSPRRWMNTEAFF. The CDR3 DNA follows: TGTGCCAGCAGCCCACGACGTTGGATGAACACTGAAGCTTTCTTT.

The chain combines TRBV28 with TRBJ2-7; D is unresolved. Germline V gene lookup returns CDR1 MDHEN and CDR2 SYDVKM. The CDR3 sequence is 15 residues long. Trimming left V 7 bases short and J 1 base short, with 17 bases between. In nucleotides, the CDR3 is TGTGCCAGCACCCCTTGGGGATCGAAGTCCTACGAGCAGTACTTC. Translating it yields CASTPWGSKSYEQYF.

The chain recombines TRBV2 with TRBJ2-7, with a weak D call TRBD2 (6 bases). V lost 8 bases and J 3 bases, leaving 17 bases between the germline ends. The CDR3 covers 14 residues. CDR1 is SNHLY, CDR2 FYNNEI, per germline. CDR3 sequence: CASFLTRRDYEQYF. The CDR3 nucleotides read TGTGCCAGCTTTCTGACTAGAAGAGACTACGAGCAGTACTTC.

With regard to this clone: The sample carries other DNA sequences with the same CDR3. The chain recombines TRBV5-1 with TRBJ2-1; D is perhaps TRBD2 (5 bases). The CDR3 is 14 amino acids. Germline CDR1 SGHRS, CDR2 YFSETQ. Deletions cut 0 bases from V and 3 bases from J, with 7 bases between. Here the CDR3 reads CASSLGAGYNEQFF. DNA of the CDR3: TGCGCCAGCAGCTTGGGGGCGGGCTACAATGAGCAGTTCTTC.

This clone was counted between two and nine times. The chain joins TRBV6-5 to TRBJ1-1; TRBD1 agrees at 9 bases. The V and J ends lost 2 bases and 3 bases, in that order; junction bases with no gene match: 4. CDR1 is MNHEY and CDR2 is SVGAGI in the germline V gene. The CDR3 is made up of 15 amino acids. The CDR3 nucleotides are TGTGCCAGCAGTTACGGCGACAGGGGGGACACTGAAGCTTTCTTT. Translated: CASSYGDRGDTEAFF.

For the CDR3, the DNA is TGTGCCAGCCGGCGCCTCGGGACCTACGAGCAGTACTTC. Translating it yields CASRRLGTYEQYF. This rearrangement joins TRBV27 to TRBJ2-7; tentatively, D is TRBD2 (5 bases). Germline V gives CDR1 MNHEY, CDR2 SMNVEV (reference sequence). The ends were cut back, 8 bases at V and 2 bases at J, with 13 bases in the middle. The CDR3 runs to 13 residues.

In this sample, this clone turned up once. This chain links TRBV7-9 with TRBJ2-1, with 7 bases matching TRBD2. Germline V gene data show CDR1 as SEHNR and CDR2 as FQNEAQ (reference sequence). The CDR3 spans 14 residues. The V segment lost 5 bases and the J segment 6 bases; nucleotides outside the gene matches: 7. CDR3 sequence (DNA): TGTGCCAGCAGCAGAGGACTAGTAAGCAATGAGCAGTTCTTC. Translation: CASSRGLVSNEQFF.

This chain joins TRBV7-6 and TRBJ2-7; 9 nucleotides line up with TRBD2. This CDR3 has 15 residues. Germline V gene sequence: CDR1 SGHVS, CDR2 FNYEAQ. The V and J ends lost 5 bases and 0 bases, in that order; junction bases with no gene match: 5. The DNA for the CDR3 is TGTGCCAGCAGCGCCCGACTAGCGGACTCCTACGAGCAGTACTTC. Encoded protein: CASSARLADSYEQYF.

The chain's CDR3 is CASSPSIGQPQHF. CDR3 DNA sequence: TGCGCCAGCAGCCCGAGTATTGGTCAGCCCCAGCATTTT. The chain is built from TRBV5-1 and TRBJ1-5; D gene uncertain. CDR3 size: 13 residues. The germline V gene encodes CDR1 SGHRS and CDR2 YFSETQ. V was cut by 4 bases and J by 6 bases, with 11 bases left in between.

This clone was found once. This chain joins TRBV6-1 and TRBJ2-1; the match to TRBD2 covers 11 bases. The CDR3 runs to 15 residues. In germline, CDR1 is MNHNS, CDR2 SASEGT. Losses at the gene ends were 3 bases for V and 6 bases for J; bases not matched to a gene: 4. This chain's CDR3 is CASSEKGLAANEQFF. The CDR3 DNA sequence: TGTGCCAGCAGTGAGAAGGGACTAGCGGCCAATGAGCAGTTCTTC.

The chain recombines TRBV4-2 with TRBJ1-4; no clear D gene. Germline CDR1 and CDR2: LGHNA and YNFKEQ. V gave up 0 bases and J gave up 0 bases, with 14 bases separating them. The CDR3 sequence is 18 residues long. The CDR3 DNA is TGTGCCAGCAGCCAAGATCCACTAATCCCCGCAACTAATGAAAAACTGTTTTTT. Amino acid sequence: CASSQDPLIPATNEKLFF.

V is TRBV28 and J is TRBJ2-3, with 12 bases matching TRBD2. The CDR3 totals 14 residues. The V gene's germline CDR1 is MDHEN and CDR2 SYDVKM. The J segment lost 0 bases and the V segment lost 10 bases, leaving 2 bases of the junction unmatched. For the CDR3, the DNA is TGTGCCACCGGACTAGCGGGAAGCACAGATACGCAGTATTTT. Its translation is CATGLAGSTDTQYF.

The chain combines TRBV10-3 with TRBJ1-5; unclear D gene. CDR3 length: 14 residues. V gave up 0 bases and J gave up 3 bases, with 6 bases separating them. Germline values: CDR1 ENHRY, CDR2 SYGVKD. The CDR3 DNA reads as TGTGCCATCAGTGAGTCGACCCACAATCAGCCCCAGCATTTT. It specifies CAISESTHNQPQHF.

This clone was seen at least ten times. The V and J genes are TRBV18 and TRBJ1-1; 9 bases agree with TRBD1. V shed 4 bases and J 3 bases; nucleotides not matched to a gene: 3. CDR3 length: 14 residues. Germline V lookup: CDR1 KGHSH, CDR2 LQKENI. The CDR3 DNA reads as TGTGCCAGCTCACTGGGACAGGGACACACTGAAGCTTTCTTT. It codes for CASSLGQGHTEAFF.

The CDR3, as DNA: TGTGCCAGCTCACCCGGGACTAGATACGAGCAGTACTTC. The encoded protein is CASSPGTRYEQYF. The chain is built from TRBV18 and TRBJ2-7; 8 positions match TRBD2. Germline V gene sequence: CDR1 KGHSH, CDR2 LQKENI. The V gene end was trimmed by 3 bases and the J gene end by 4 bases; junction bases not matched to a gene: 2. This CDR3 has 13 amino acids.

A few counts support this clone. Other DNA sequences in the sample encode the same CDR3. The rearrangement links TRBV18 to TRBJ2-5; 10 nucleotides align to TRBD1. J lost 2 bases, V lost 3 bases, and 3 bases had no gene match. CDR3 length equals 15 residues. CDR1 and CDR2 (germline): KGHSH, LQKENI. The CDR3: CASSPRQGAQETQYF. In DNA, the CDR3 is TGTGCCAGCTCACCCCGACAGGGGGCACAAGAGACCCAGTACTTC.

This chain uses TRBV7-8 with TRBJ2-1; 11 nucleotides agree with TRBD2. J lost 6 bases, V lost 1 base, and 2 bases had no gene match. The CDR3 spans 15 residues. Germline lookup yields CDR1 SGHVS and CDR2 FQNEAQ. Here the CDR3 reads CASSLVTSGSNEQFF. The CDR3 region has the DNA TGTGCCAGCAGCTTAGTTACTAGCGGGAGCAATGAGCAGTTCTTC.